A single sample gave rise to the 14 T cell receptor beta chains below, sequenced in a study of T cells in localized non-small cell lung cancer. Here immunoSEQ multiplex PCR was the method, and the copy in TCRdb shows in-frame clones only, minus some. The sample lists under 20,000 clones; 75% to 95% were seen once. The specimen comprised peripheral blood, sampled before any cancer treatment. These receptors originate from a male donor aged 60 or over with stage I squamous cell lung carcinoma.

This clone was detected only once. In DNA, the CDR3 is TGTGCCAGCAGCTTAATCCTAAGCGGGAGCGGGTCCTACGAGCAGTACTTC. Amino acid sequence: CASSLILSGSGSYEQYF. This chain connects TRBV7-2 to TRBJ2-7; TRBD2 matches 8 bases. CDR3 length equals 17 residues. After removal of 2 bases from V and 1 base from J, the junction contained 10 bases not matched to a gene. The germline V gene has CDR1 SGHTA and CDR2 FQGNSA.

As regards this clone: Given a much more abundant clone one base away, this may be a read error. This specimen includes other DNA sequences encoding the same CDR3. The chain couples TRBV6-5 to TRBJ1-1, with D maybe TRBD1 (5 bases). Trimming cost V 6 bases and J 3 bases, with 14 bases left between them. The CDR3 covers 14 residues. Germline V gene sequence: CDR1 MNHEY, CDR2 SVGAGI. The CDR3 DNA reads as TGTGCCAGCAGCCGCCTCGGGGGAGACACTGAAGCTTTCTTT. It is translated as CASSRLGGDTEAFF.

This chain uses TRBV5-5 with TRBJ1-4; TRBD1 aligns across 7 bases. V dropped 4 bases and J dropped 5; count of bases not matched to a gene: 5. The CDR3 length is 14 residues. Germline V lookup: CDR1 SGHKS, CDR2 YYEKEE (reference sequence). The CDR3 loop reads CASSIGTVNEKLFF. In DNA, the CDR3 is TGTGCCAGCAGCATCGGGACAGTGAATGAAAAACTGTTTTTT.

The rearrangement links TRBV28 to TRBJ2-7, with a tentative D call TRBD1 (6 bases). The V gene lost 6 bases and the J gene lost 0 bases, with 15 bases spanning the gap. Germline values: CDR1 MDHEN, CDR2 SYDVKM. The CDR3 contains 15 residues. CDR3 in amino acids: CASSTNRDFSYEQYF. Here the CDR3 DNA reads TGTGCCAGCAGCACGAACAGGGATTTCTCCTACGAGCAGTACTTC.

The CDR3 nucleotides are TGTGCCAGCACCCTCTCCTACGAGCAGTACTTC. Translating it yields CASTLSYEQYF. The chain combines TRBV2 with TRBJ2-7, with D uncertain. V lost 7 bases to trimming and J lost 0 bases, with 4 bases between them. This CDR3 comprises 11 residues. Germline loops: CDR1 SNHLY, CDR2 FYNNEI.

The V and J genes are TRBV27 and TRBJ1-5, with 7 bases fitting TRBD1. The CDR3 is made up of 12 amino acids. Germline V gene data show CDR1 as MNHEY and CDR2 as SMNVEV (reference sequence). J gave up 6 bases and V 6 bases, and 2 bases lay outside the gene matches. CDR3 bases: TGTGCCAGCAGACAGGGGTCTCAGCCCCAGCATTTT. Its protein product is CASRQGSQPQHF.

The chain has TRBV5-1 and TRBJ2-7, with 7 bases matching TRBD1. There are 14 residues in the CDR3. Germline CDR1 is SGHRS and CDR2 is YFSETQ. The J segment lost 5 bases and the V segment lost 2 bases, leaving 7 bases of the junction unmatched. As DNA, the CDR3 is TGCGCCAGCAGCTTTCGACAGGGTTGGAACGAGCAGTACTTC. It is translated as CASSFRQGWNEQYF. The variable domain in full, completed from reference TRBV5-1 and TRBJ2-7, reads KAGVTQTPRYLIKTRGQQVTLSCSPISGHRSVSWYQQTPGQGLQFLFEYFSETQRNKGNFPGRFSGRQFSNSRSEMNVSTLELGDSALYLCASSFRQGWNEQYFGPGTRLTVT.

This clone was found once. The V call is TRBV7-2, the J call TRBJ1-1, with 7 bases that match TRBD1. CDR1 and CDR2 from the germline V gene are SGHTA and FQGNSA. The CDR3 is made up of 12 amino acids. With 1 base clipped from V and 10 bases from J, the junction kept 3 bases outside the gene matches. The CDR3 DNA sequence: TGTGCCAGCAGCTTAGAGGGGGCGAGAGCTTTCTTT. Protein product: CASSLEGARAFF.

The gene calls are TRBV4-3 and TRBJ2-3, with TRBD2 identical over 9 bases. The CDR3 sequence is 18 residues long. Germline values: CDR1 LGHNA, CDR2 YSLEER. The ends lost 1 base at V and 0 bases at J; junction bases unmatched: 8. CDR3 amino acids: CASSQAPSGVSSTDTQYF. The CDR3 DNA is TGCGCCAGCAGCCAAGCGCCTAGCGGGGTCAGCAGCACAGATACGCAGTATTTT.

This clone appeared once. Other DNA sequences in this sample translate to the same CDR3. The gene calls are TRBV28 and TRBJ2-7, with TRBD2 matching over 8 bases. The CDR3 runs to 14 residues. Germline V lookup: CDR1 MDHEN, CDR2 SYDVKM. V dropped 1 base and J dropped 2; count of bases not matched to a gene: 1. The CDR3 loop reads CASSLSGGAYEQYF. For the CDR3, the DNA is TGTGCCAGCAGTTTATCGGGGGGGGCCTACGAGCAGTACTTC. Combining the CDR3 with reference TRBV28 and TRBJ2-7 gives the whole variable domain DVKVTQSSRYLVKRTGEKVFLECVQDMDHENMFWYRQDPGLGLRLIYFSYDVKMKEKGDIPEGYSVSREKKERFSLILESASTNQTSMYLCASSLSGGAYEQYFGPGTRLTVT.

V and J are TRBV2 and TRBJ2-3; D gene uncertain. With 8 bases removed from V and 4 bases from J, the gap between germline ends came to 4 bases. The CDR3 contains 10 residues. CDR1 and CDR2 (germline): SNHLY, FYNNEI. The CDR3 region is CASGADTQYF. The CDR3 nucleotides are TGTGCCAGCGGGGCAGATACGCAGTATTTT.

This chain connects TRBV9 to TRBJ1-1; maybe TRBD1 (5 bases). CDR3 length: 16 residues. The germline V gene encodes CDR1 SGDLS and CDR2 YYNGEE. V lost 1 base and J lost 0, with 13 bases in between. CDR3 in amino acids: CASSVTGVSMNTEAFF. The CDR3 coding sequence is TGTGCCAGCAGCGTAACGGGGGTTAGCATGAACACTGAAGCTTTCTTT.

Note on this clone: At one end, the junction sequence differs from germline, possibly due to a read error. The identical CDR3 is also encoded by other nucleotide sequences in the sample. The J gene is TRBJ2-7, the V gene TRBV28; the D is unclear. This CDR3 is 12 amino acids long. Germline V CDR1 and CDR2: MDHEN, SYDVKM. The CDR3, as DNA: TGTGCTAGCAGTCAGAGATTCGACGAGCAGTACTTC. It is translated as CASSQRFDEQYF.

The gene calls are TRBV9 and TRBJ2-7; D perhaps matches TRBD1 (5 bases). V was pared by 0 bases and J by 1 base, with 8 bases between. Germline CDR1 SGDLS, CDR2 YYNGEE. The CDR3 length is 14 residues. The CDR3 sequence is CASSVEQVSYEQYF. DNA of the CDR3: TGTGCCAGCAGCGTAGAACAGGTATCCTACGAGCAGTACTTC.